These 3 T cell receptor beta chains were all obtained from the same sample, sequenced in a study of CD8+CD57+ T cells in acquired aplastic anemia. In patients chosen for sequencing, flow cytometry had shown CD8+CD57+ cell expansion. The template used for profiling TCR beta VDJ and CDR3 was genomic DNA. MiXCR was run by TCRdb on the reads, yielding one entry per CDR3 protein. The data contain hundreds of thousands of distinct CDR3 sequences, 65% to 90% of them seen just once; the ten biggest clones take up 40% to 50%. Sequenced sample: sorted CD4+, CD8+, or CD8+CD57+ T cells (not recorded which) from PBMCs. Every receptor here comes from a human donor with aplastic anemia.

V usage is TRBV5-1 and J usage is TRBJ1-2, with 8 bases aligning to TRBD1. This CDR3 comprises 15 residues. With 1 base clipped from V and 0 bases from J, the junction kept 2 bases outside the gene matches. Germline CDR1 reads SGHRS; CDR2 reads YFSETQ. CDR3 amino acids: CASSLRTGTNYGYTF. In nucleotides, the CDR3 is TGCGCCAGCAGCTTGCGGACAGGGACTAACTATGGCTACACCTTC.

As for this clonotype: This may be a read error, as it is one base from a much larger clone. The rearrangement joins TRBV11-3 to TRBJ1-1, with a possible D match to TRBD1 (5 bases). V was cut by 2 bases and J by 3 bases, with 10 bases left in between. Germline V gene lookup returns CDR1 SGHNT and CDR2 YENEEA. The CDR3 is 14 amino acids. CDR3: CASSLNLTDTEAFF. The CDR3, as DNA: TGTGCCAGCAGCTTAAATCTGACAGACACTGAAGCTTTCTTT. The full variable domain, its missing parts supplied by reference TRBV11-3 and TRBJ1-1, is EAGVVQSPRYKIIEKKQPVAFWCNPISGHNTLYWYLQNLGQGPELLIRYENEEAVDDSQLPKDRFSAERLKGVDSTLKIQPAELGDSAVYLCASSLNLTDTEAFFGQGTRLTVV.

The V gene is TRBV5-1, the J gene TRBJ1-2, with D possibly matching TRBD1 (6 bases). V lost 4 bases and J 0 bases, leaving 16 bases between the germline ends. The CDR3 totals 16 residues. Germline values: CDR1 SGHRS, CDR2 YFSETQ. CDR3 sequence: CASSVLGDTANYGYTF. CDR3 sequence (DNA): TGCGCCAGCAGCGTCTTAGGGGACACAGCTAACTATGGCTACACCTTC. Full variable domain (missing parts from reference TRBV5-1 and TRBJ1-2): KAGVTQTPRYLIKTRGQQVTLSCSPISGHRSVSWYQQTPGQGLQFLFEYFSETQRNKGNFPGRFSGRQFSNSRSEMNVSTLELGDSALYLCASSVLGDTANYGYTFGSGTRLTVV.